This T cell receptor beta chain was profiled in a study of early T cells in non-severe SARS-CoV-2 infection. Study outcomes and limitations: Anti-spike CD8 responses were favored by VDJdb matching, which missed private and CD4 specificities.

Molecules of cDNA were individually given unique molecular identifiers that were attached to them. MiXCR, run by TCRdb on the 5' RACE reads, gives a single entry per CDR3 protein. The sample records over 25,000 distinct CDR3 sequences, approximately 4.3% being singletons. Germline V lookup: CDR1 MNHEY, CDR2 SVGAGI. CDR3 length equals 14 residues. V was cut by 6 bases and J by 4 bases, with 14 bases left in between. The sample holds many counts of this clonotype. The target antigen is unknown. Material: whole blood. The receptor comes from an adult who was a healthcare worker with PCR-confirmed SARS-CoV-2 infection or an uninfected control (not recorded which). The J gene is TRBJ2-3, the V gene TRBV6-5, with D possibly matching TRBD2 (6 bases). CDR3 nucleotides: TGTGCCAGCAGCAAACTCCGGGGGTCAGATACGCAGTATTTT. Its translation is CASSKLRGSDTQYF.